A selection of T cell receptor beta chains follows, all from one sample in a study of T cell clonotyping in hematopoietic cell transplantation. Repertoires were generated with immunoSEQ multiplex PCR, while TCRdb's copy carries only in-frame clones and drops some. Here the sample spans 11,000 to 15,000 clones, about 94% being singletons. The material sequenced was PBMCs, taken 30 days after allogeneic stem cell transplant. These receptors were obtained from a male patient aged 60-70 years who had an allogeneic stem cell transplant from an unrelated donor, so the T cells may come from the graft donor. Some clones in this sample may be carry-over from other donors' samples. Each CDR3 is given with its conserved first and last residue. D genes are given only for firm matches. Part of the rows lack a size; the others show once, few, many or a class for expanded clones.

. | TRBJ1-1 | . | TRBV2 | CASNTGTEAFF | TGTGCCAGCAACACCGGGACGGAAGCTTTCTTT
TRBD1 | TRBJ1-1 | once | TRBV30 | CAWRGRGTGDTEAFF | TGTGCCTGGAGGGGGCGTGGGACAGGGGACACTGAAGCTTTCTTT
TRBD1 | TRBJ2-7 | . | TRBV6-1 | CASGGGQGGNEQYF | TGTGCCAGCGGAGGGGGACAGGGGGGGAACGAGCAGTACTTC
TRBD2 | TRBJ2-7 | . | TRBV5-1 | CASSLEGTREQYF | TGCGCCAGCAGCTTGGAGGGGACTAGGGAGCAGTACTTC
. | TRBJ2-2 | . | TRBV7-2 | CASSLVGVAAGGELFF | TGTGCCAGCAGCTTAGTAGGGGTAGCGGCGGGCGGGGAGCTGTTTTTT
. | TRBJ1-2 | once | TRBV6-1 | CASSEGNSENYGYTF | TGTGCCAGCAGTGAAGGTAACAGCGAAAACTATGGCTACACCTTC
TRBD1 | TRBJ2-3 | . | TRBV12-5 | CASGFSTGGSTDTQYF | TGTGCTAGTGGTTTTAGTACAGGGGGCAGCACAGATACGCAGTATTTT
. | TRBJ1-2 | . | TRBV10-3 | CAISDREDGGYTF | TGTGCCATCAGTGATAGGGAGGACGGTGGCTACACCTTC
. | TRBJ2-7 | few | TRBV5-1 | CASSLAGTPYEQYF | TGCGCCAGCAGCTTGGCCGGGACTCCCTACGAGCAGTACTTC
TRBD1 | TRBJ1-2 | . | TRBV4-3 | CASSQTPGTGGRYGYTF | TGCGCCAGCAGCCAAACCCCTGGGACAGGGGGCAGGTATGGCTACACCTTC
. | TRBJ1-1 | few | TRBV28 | CASISSSKLEAFF | TGTGCCAGCATCTCGTCATCGAAACTAGAAGCTTTCTTT
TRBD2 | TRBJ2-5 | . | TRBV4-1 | CASSQGASGGGETQYF | TGCGCCAGCAGCCAAGGTGCTAGCGGGGGGGGAGAGACCCAGTACTTC
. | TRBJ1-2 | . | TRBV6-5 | CASSSSEYGYTF | .
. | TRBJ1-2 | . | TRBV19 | CASSNPPVNRVGGTNYGYTF | TGTGCCAGTAGTAATCCCCCTGTTAACAGGGTGGGGGGAACTAACTATGGCTACACCTTC
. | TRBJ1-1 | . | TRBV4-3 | CASSQEVARDRAFF | TGCGCCAGCAGCCAAGAAGTGGCCAGGGATCGGGCTTTCTTT
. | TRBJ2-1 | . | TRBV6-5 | CASSLGTFYEQFF | TGTGCCAGCAGTTTGGGCACCTTCTATGAGCAGTTCTTC
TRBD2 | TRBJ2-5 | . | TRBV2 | CASRPLAVQETQYF | TGTGCCAGCAGACCACTAGCGGTGCAAGAGACCCAGTACTTC
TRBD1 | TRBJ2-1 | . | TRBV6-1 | CASRGTGSSYNEQFF | TGTGCCAGCAGGGGGACAGGGAGCTCCTACAATGAGCAGTTCTTC
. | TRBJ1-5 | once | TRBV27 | CASSPERDYNQPQHF | TGTGCCAGCAGCCCCGAAAGGGACTATAATCAGCCCCAGCATTTT
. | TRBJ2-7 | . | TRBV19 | CASSREAYEQYF | TGTGCCAGTAGCAGGGAGGCCTACGAGCAGTACTTC
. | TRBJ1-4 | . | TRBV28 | CASMGLGQNNEKLFF | TGTGCCAGCATGGGACTGGGGCAGAATAATGAAAAACTGTTTTTT
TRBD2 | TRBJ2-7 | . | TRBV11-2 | CASSLTRTSGSSYEQYF | TGTGCCAGCAGTTTGACCCGGACTAGCGGATCCTCCTACGAGCAGTACTTC
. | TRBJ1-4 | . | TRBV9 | CASSQGPNEKLFF | TGTGCCAGCAGCCAGGGTCCTAATGAAAAACTGTTTTTT
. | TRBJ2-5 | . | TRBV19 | CASSINYLETQYF | TGTGCCAGTAGTATTAACTACTTAGAGACCCAGTACTTC
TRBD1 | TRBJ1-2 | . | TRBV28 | CASSTGRGRRGYTF | TGTGCCAGCAGCACCGGCAGGGGGCGCCGGGGCTACACCTTC
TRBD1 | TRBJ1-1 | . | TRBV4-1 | CASSQDALIRGRGTEAFF | TGCGCCAGCAGCCAAGATGCACTGATTAGGGGGCGGGGGACTGAAGCTTTCTTT
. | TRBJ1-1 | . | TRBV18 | CASSPSPLGAPTNTEAFF | TGTGCCAGCTCACCCTCCCCACTCGGGGCCCCTACTAACACTGAAGCTTTCTTT
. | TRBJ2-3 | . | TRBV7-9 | CASSLDRDTQYF | TGTGCCAGCAGCTTAGATAGGGATACGCAGTATTTT
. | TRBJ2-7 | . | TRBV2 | CASSDRGRTALSYEQYF | TGTGCCAGCAGTGATAGGGGTAGGACAGCGTTATCCTACGAGCAGTACTTC
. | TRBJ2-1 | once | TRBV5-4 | CASSYQSRGYNEQFF | TGTGCCAGCAGCTACCAAAGCAGGGGATACAATGAGCAGTTCTTC
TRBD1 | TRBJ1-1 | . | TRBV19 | CASSIEGQANTEAFF | TGTGCCAGTAGTATCGAAGGACAGGCGAACACTGAAGCTTTCTTT
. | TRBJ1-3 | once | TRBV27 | CASRTTGSGNTIYF | TGTGCCAGCAGGACGACAGGCTCTGGAAACACCATATATTTT
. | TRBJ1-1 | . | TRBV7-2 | CASSFVGTSNTEAFF | TGTGCCAGCAGCTTTGTCGGGACATCGAACACTGAAGCTTTCTTT
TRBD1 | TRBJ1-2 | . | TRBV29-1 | CSAAPGQGSGYTF | TGCAGCGCTGCTCCGGGACAGGGTAGTGGCTACACCTTC
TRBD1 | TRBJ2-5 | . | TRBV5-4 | CASSLRDRGETQYF | TGTGCCAGCAGCTTGAGGGACAGGGGAGAGACCCAGTACTTC